This T cell receptor (beta chain) was profiled in a study of blood T cell repertoires in COVID-19. Clones were sequenced by immunoSEQ multiplex PCR, and TCRdb holds only the in-frame ones, with some missing. The sample shows roughly 250,000 clones, around 87% of them seen only once. Trimming took 2 bases from V and 8 from J, leaving 10 bases between them. Germline V gives CDR1 SGHRS, CDR2 YFSETQ. The CDR3 is made up of 12 amino acids. This sequence originates from a woman between 50 and 59 years old with acute or convalescent COVID-19. The sequencing input was peripheral blood. This chain links TRBV5-1 with TRBJ1-1; unclear D gene. The CDR3 loop reads CASSFPGVEAFF. The CDR3 region has the DNA TGCGCCAGCAGCTTTCCCGGGGTCGAAGCTTTCTTT.